Sequencing of this T cell receptor (beta chain) was carried out in a study of T cell repertoires in cytomegalovirus infection (dated by TCRdb to the late 2010s). General notes on the study: Because public TCR beta signatures pointed to carriage of CMV infection together with the matching HLA type, the HLA type of each donor mattered for the analysis. Overall results and qualifications from the work: Carriers of CMV infection plus the relevant HLA type were discriminated by the cumulative frequency of public TCR beta family members in the study cohort and in an independent roughly 370-donor cohort. The ex vivo response was dominated by HLA-C-restricted CMV-specific TCR beta clonotypes, which also provided the single most frequent clonotype in two of eight donors.

Instrument used: Illumina HiSeq 1500. TCRdb reran the public reads through fastp at Q25 and MiXCR, keeping productive beta chains. One record per CDR3 amino acid sequence lists the most common genes and DNA. This sample gives about 150,000 distinct CDR3 sequences in total; 23% of them show up just once. The ten largest clones take up 10% to 11% of the sample. Concerning this clonotype itself: It has no known antigen specificity. No per-base quality is available; no much larger clone lies one base away.

Trimming removed 3 bases from V and 5 bases from J, leaving 14 bases between the germline ends. The CDR3, cysteine through phenylalanine, is 14 amino acids long. Only the CDR3 region is kept as DNA, spanning 42 bases read in frame from base 1. Via the germline V gene, CDR1 is SGHRS and CDR2 YFSETQ. The sample comprised PBMCs. This sequence was found in a human donor in good health (CMV status not recorded). Some clones in this sample may be carry-over from other donors' samples. Here the chain combines TRBV5-1 and TRBJ2-5; TRBD1 is possibly the D segment (5 matching bases). The bases read TGCGCCAGCAGCTCGACAGCCCCCGGGGAGACCCAGTACTTC. The translation is CASSSTAPGETQYF. Beyond the CDR3, the reference TRBV5-1 and TRBJ2-5 genes provide the residues; the full variable domain reads: KAGVTQTPRYLIKTRGQQVTLSCSPISGHRSVSWYQQTPGQGLQFLFEYFSETQRNKGNFPGRFSGRQFSNSRSEMNVSTLELGDSALYLCASSSTAPGETQYFGPGTRLLVL.